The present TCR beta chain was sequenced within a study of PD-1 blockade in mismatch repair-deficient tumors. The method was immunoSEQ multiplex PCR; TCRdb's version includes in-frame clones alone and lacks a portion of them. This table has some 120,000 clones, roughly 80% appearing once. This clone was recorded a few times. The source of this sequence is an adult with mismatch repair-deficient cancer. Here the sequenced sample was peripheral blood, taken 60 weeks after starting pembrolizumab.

The CDR3 nucleotides are TGTGCCAGCTCACGGGACGACAATCAGCCCCAGCATTTT. This encodes CASSRDDNQPQHF. V is TRBV18 and J is TRBJ1-5; perhaps TRBD1 as D (5 bases). The V end lost 4 bases, the J end lost 3 bases, and 7 bases lay between the germline ends. Germline CDR1 and CDR2: KGHSH and LQKENI. There are 13 residues in the CDR3.